These 10 T cell receptor beta chains were sequenced from one sample in a study of CD8+CD57+ T cells in acquired aplastic anemia. Genomic DNA, serving as template, underwent TCR beta VDJ and CDR3 profiling. TCRdb used MiXCR to reprocess the reads, holding one entry per CDR3 protein. The sample includes 150,000 to 200,000 distinct CDR3 sequences, about 64% seen only once; the top ten take roughly 46%. The sample taken for sequencing was sorted CD4+, CD8+, or CD8+CD57+ T cells (not recorded which) from PBMCs. The receptor source for this set is a human donor with severe aplastic anemia or a healthy control (not recorded which).

This chain uses TRBV4-2 with TRBJ2-6; no clear D. Germline lookup yields CDR1 LGHNA and CDR2 YNFKEQ. Trimming took off 3 bases at V and 3 bases at J, with 9 bases between the two ends. This CDR3 spans 15 amino acids. For the CDR3, the DNA is TGTGCCAGCAGCCAGGCCCCCCGTGGGGCCAACGTCCTGACTTTC. Translated, it gives CASSQAPRGANVLTF.

The chain employs TRBV2 and TRBJ1-3, with D possibly being TRBD1 (6 bases). This CDR3 is built from 13 residues. Germline CDR1 and CDR2: SNHLY and FYNNEI. The V end lost 7 bases, the J end lost 2 bases, and 9 bases lay between the germline ends. CDR3 coding DNA: TGTGCCAGCATAGGACAGCCTGGAAACACCATATATTTT. It is translated as CASIGQPGNTIYF. The full variable domain, completed using reference TRBV2 and TRBJ1-3, is EPEVTQTPSHQVTQMGQEVILRCVPISNHLYFYWYRQILGQKVEFLVSFYNNEISEKSEIFDDQFSVERPDGSNFTLKIRSTKLEDSAMYFCASIGQPGNTIYFGEGSWLTVV.

V is TRBV7-9 and J is TRBJ2-3, with D unclear. Trimming cost V 10 bases and J 1 base, with 12 bases left between them. Per the germline V gene, CDR1 is SEHNR and CDR2 is FQNEAQ (reference sequence). This CDR3 comprises 13 residues. The CDR3 DNA reads as TGTGCCACCAGTGATCGGGGCACAGATACGCAGTATTTT. Its protein product is CATSDRGTDTQYF.

The V and J genes are TRBV19 and TRBJ2-2; D remains unclear. V shed 5 bases and J shed 6 bases, with 7 bases lying between them. The CDR3 covers 12 residues. Germline CDR1 reads LNHDA; CDR2 reads SQIVND (reference sequence). CDR3 nucleotides: TGTGCCAGTAGTTTCCGGGCCGGGGAGCTGTTTTTT. Its protein product is CASSFRAGELFF.

The gene calls are TRBV20-1 and TRBJ1-1; 7 bases map to TRBD1. With V trimmed by 1 base and J by 4 bases, 0 bases remained unmatched. The CDR3 length is 12 residues. Germline V gene data show CDR1 as DFQATT and CDR2 as SNEGSKA (reference sequence). The CDR3: CSARAGGTEAFF. CDR3 coding DNA: TGCAGTGCTAGAGCAGGGGGCACTGAAGCTTTCTTT.

This clonotype was counted many times. Mismatch with germline at one junction end may stem from a read error. V and J are TRBV29-1 and TRBJ2-7; D is perhaps TRBD1 or TRBD2 (6 bases each). Germline V CDR1 and CDR2: SQVTM, ANQGSEA. CDR3 length equals 12 residues. The CDR3 loop reads CTCAGEANEQYF. DNA for the CDR3: TGTACTTGTGCAGGGGAGGCCAACGAGCAGTACTTC.

The chain combines TRBV7-6 with TRBJ1-6; a possible D gene is TRBD1 (6 bases). The CDR3 extends over 15 amino acids. Between the trimmed V and J ends, which lost 1 base and 7 bases, there was a span of 11 bases. The germline CDR1 and CDR2 sequences are SGHVS and FNYEAQ. The CDR3 sequence is CASSLDQGTNSPLHF. The CDR3 nucleotides are TGTGCCAGCAGCTTAGATCAGGGGACAAATTCACCCCTCCACTTT.

This clonotype is a singleton in its sample. The chain links TRBV7-3 to TRBJ2-5; D is undetermined. This CDR3 contains 14 residues. V was cut by 4 bases and J by 2 bases, with 11 bases left in between. Germline values: CDR1 SGHTA, CDR2 FQGTGA. In nucleotides, the CDR3 is TGTGCCAGCAGCTACGGACCCGGTCAAGAGACCCAGTACTTC. Translation: CASSYGPGQETQYF.

This clonotype was seen ten or more times. The chain has TRBV7-2 and TRBJ1-1; D gene unclear. Germline CDR1 and CDR2: SGHTA and FQGNSA. Trimming left V 1 base short and J 0 bases short, with 15 bases between. CDR3 length: 17 amino acids. The CDR3 DNA sequence: TGTGCCAGCAGCTTAGGGTTCTGGGGAGATATGAACACTGAAGCTTTCTTT. This encodes CASSLGFWGDMNTEAFF. The whole variable domain, remainder taken from reference TRBV7-2 and TRBJ1-1, is GAGVSQSPSNKVTEKGKDVELRCDPISGHTALYWYRQSLGQGLEFLIYFQGNSAPDKSGLPSDRFSAERTGGSVSTLTIQRTQQEDSAVYLCASSLGFWGDMNTEAFFGQGTRLTVV.

About this clonotype itself: Compared with germline, one end of the junction differs, possibly owing to a read error. J is TRBJ2-5 and V is TRBV7-2; D is perhaps TRBD2 (6 bases). The CDR3 contains 13 residues. Looked up from germline, CDR1 is SGHTA and CDR2 is FQGNSA. In DNA, the CDR3 is TGTGCCAGCAGCTCTTTCCCGGGAGAGACTCAGTACTTC. Translating gives CASSSFPGETQYF.